These T cell receptor beta chains were read from a single sample in a study of patients and donors after allogeneic stem cell transplantation. TCRdb redid the calling of the RT-PCR reads with MiXCR, one entry per CDR3 protein. The table records about 1,800 distinct CDR3 sequences, 14% of them present only once. The source material was blood, either unsorted or a sorted T cell fraction (not recorded which). The origin of the receptors is a human donor who was either an allogeneic HSCT recipient or a stem cell or donor lymphocyte infusion donor (not recorded which). It is not recorded whose cells these are; they may come from a transplant donor. Both conserved end residues are trimmed from each CDR3. The D gene is left open where the match is weak.

j_call	v_call	d_call	cdr3_aa
TRBJ1-1	TRBV10-1	NA	ASNDRNTEAF
TRBJ1-1	TRBV20-1	NA	SARLAF
TRBJ2-1	TRBV5-1	TRBD2	ASTALAGATNEQF
TRBJ1-2	TRBV6-5	NA	ASSPQGGSNGYT
TRBJ2-5	TRBV12-3/TRBV12-4	NA	ASSLAVAGRGETQY
TRBJ2-3	TRBV5-8	NA	ASSLQPRTDTQY
TRBJ1-2	TRBV4-1	NA	ASSQVGGLGGYT
TRBJ1-5	TRBV4-1	NA	ASSQIVTLSDQPQH
TRBJ2-3	TRBV30	NA	AWSRPDTQY
TRBJ1-4	TRBV5-1	NA	ASSPPGRKNEKLF
TRBJ2-1	TRBV4-3	TRBD2	ASSQDGRREGEQF
TRBJ2-5	TRBV29-1	NA	SVELFETQY
TRBJ1-6	TRBV7-9	NA	ASSLSLGPNSPLH
TRBJ2-7	TRBV4-1	TRBD1	ASSQGGTGGSSEQY
TRBJ1-6	TRBV5-4	NA	ASSLQGTASPLH
TRBJ2-1	TRBV7-2	TRBD2	ASSLAGGTYNEQF
TRBJ2-7	TRBV6-5	NA	ASRARDTSYEQY
TRBJ2-1	TRBV7-6	TRBD1	ASSLDPGGREQF
TRBJ1-1	TRBV7-8	NA	ASSLAGQHLNTEAF
TRBJ2-2	TRBV12-3/TRBV12-4	NA	ASRETNTGELF
TRBJ2-1	TRBV2	NA	AIGTDYNEQF
TRBJ2-1	TRBV7-7	TRBD1	ASSYGDSPGNEQF
TRBJ1-1	TRBV4-1	TRBD1	ASSQVGTNPTGGTEAF
TRBJ2-2	TRBV5-1	NA	ASSNFDKNTGELF
TRBJ2-7	TRBV12-2	NA	ASRLESGERYEQY
TRBJ2-3	TRBV9	NA	ASSVSGVSTDTQY
TRBJ2-7	TRBV29-1	NA	SVDPGSRDEQY
TRBJ2-7	TRBV5-6	NA	ASSSTGRYEQY
TRBJ2-3	TRBV11-2	NA	ASSQSGTQY
TRBJ2-1	TRBV7-7	NA	ASSSPGEDEQF
TRBJ2-7	TRBV6-5	NA	ASMGTPSYEQY
TRBJ2-3	TRBV20-1	NA	SASPGTDTQY
TRBJ1-1	TRBV11-2	TRBD1	ASSLYTGVNTEAF
TRBJ2-2	TRBV5-4	NA	ASSSTGAGTGELF
TRBJ1-3	TRBV7-7	NA	ASSSGPGNTIY
TRBJ1-2	TRBV12-3/TRBV12-4	TRBD1	ASSLNDRGPYGYT
TRBJ1-2	TRBV28	TRBD1	ATRGPAVRGYT
TRBJ2-5	TRBV7-3	NA	ASSLDGGGGETQY
TRBJ2-3	TRBV5-1	NA	ASRPDAYTDTQY
TRBJ2-1	TRBV10-3	TRBD2	AISLSGGRDNEQF
TRBJ1-2	TRBV20-1	NA	SGNWRH